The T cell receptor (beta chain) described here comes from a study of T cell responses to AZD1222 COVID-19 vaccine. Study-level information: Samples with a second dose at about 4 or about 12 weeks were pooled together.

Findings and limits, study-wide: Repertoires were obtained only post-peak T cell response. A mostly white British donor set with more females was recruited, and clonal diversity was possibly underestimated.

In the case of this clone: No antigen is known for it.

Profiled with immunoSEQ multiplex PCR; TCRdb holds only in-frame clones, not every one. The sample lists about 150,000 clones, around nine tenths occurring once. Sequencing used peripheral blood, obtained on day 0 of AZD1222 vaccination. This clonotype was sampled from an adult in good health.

The CDR3 loop reads CASSFWGAEAFF. CDR3 nucleotide sequence: TGTGCCAGCAGTTTCTGGGGGGCTGAAGCTTTCTTT. The rearrangement links TRBV12-3 or TRBV12-4 to TRBJ1-1; possible D gene TRBD1, 5 bases. The CDR3 has 12 residues. Trimming removed 3 bases at V and 6 bases at J, with 8 bases between.